This TCR beta chain is from a study of blood T cell repertoires in COVID-19. The wider study: Material from acute and convalescent COVID-19 was sourced from the United States, Italy and Spain. The analysed material was cDNA or gDNA that came from T cells, B-cell-depleted T cells, or PBMCs.

Under the authors' procedure: From reference gene primer amplification, estimates of nucleated cell counts were derived. Clones were read by immunoSEQ multiplex PCR, and TCRdb kept only the in-frame ones, dropping some. V, J and clone size were drawn from that table, and D and trimming were deduced from the DNA. The sample carries roughly 140,000 clones, 75% to 85% recorded once. This clone was picked up many times. The CDR3 length is 13 residues. V was shortened by 5 bases and J by 4 bases, with 11 bases between the two germline ends. Germline CDR1 SNHLY, CDR2 FYNNEI. This TCR derives from a man in his sixties with acute or convalescent COVID-19. Material: peripheral blood. The J gene is TRBJ1-2, the V gene TRBV2; TRBD1 might be the D (5 bases). The CDR3 sequence: CASSTGTAYGYTF. CDR3 sequence (DNA): TGTGCCAGCAGTACCGGGACTGCCTATGGCTACACCTTC.